This T cell receptor (beta chain) came from a study of metastatic and nonmetastatic thyroid tumors. No patient had received any treatment before thyroid surgery. Trimming removed 4 bases at V and 6 bases at J, with 16 bases between. Germline-derived CDR1 and CDR2 are SGDLS and YYNGEE. This CDR3 is built from 14 residues. TCRdb re-processed the PCR reads through MiXCR. Of 30,000 to 35,000 clones in the sample, 29% were seen once. Input material: blood. The rearrangement links TRBV9 to TRBJ1-2; no clear D. The source of this sequence is a female donor with papillary thyroid cancer or a benign thyroid nodule (not recorded which). Some clones in this sample may be carry-over from other donors' samples. The CDR3 coding sequence is TGTGCCAGCAGCCCCTCTGAGGAGAACAATGGCTACACCTTC. Translating it yields CASSPSEENNGYTF.